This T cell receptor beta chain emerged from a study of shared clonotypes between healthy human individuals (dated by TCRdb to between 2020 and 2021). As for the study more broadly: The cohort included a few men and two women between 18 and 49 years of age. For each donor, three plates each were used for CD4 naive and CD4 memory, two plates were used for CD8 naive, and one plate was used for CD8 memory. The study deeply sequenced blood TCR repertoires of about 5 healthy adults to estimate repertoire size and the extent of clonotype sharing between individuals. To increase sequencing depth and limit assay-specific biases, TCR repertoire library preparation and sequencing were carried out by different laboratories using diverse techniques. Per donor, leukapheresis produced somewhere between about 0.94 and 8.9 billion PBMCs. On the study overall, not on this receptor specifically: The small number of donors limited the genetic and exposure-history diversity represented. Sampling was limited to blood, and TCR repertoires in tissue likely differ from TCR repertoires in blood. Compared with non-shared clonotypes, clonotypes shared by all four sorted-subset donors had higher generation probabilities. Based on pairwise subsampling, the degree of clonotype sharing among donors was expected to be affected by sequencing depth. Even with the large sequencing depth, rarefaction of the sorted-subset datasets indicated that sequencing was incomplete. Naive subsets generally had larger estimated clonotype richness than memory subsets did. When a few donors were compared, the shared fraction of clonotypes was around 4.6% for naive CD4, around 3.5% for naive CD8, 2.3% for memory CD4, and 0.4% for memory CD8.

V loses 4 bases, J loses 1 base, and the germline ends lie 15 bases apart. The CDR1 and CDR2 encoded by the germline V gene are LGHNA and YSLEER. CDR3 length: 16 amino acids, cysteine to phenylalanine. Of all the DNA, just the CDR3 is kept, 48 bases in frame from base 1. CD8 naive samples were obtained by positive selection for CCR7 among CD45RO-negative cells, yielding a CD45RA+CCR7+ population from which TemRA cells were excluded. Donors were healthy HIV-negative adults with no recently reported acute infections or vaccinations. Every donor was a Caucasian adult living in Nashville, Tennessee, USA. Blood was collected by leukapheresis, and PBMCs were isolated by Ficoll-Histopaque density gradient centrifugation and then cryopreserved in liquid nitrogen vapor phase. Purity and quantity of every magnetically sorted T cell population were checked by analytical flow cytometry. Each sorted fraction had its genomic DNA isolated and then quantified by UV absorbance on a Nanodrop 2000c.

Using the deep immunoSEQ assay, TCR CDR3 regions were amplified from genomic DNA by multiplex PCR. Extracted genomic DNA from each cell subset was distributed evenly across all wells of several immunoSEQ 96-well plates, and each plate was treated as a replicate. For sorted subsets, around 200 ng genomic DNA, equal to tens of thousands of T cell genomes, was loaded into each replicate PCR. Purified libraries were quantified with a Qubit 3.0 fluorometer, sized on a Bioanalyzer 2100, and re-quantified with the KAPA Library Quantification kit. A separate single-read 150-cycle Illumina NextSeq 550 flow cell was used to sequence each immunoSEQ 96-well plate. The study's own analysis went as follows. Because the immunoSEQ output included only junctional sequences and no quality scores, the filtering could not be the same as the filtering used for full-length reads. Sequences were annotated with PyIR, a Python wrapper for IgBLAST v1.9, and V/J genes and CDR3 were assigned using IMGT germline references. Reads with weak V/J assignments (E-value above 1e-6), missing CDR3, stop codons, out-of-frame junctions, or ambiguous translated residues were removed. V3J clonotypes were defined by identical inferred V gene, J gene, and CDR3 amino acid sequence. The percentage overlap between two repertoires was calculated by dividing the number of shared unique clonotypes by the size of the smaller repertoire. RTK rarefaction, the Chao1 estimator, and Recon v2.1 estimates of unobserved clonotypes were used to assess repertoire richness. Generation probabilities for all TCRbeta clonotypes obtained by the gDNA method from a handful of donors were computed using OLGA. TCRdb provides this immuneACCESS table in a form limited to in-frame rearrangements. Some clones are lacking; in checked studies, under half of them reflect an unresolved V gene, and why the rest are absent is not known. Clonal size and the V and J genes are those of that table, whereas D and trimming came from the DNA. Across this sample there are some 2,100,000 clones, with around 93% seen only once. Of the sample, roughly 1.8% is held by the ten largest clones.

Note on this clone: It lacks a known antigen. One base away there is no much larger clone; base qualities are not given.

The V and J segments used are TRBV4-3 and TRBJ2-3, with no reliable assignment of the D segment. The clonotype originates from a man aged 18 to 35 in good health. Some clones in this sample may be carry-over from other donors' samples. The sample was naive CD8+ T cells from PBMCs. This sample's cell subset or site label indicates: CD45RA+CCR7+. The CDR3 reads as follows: CASSRTFNPRTDTQYF. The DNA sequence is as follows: TGCGCCAGCAGCCGGACCTTTAACCCACGCACAGATACGCAGTATTTT.